Sequencing of this T cell receptor (beta chain) was carried out in a study of OX40 agonist ivuxolimab in advanced cancers. Study as a whole: Partial responses were recorded for three patients, including one with hepatocellular carcinoma and two with cutaneous melanoma.

Sequencing used immunoSEQ multiplex PCR; TCRdb keeps in-frame clones, though not all of them. The table lists about 86,000 clones, 85% to 90% of them singletons. Trimming cost V 1 base and J 5 bases, with 13 bases left between them. Germline V gives CDR1 SGHKS, CDR2 YYEKEE (reference sequence). This CDR3 is built from 15 residues. This material consisted of CD4+ or CD8+ T cells sorted from blood, taken in a trial of the OX40 agonist ivuxolimab. The clonotype comes from an adult with an advanced solid tumor such as melanoma, head and neck, liver or kidney cancer. J is TRBJ1-5 and V is TRBV5-5; tentative D call: TRBD1 (6 bases). The CDR3 spells CASSLRAGGDQPQHF. CDR3 nucleotides: TGTGCCAGCAGCTTGCGGGCGGGGGGCGATCAGCCCCAGCATTTT.